One T cell receptor (beta chain) is described in this entry. Its antigen is not known. Here immunoSEQ multiplex PCR was the method, and the copy in TCRdb shows in-frame clones only, minus some. This sample has approximately 160,000 clones, with 90% found just once. The junction had 5 bases not matched to a gene; V was cut back by 3 bases and J by 2 bases. CDR1 is SGHTA and CDR2 is FQGNSA in the germline V gene. The CDR3 extends over 15 amino acids. This sample was included in a study of T cell responses to AZD1222 COVID-19 vaccine. Points from the study as a whole: Baseline serostatus was positive in only a handful of AZD1222 recipients.

The sequence was collected from an adult in good health. Sequencing used peripheral blood, obtained on day 0 of AZD1222 vaccination. V usage is TRBV7-2 and J usage is TRBJ2-3; 7 nucleotides agree with TRBD2. The CDR3 here is CASSLWEGNTDTQYF. The CDR3 DNA reads TGTGCCAGCAGCTTGTGGGAGGGGAACACAGATACGCAGTATTTT.